One sample yielded the 2 T cell receptor beta chains listed below, sequenced in a study of regulatory T cells in long-lasting Graves disease. Regarding time point: persistent/refractory GD, antithyroid drugs over 5 years with positive TRAb. PBMC RNA served as the TCR library source. Arm-PCR of CDR3 regions with iRepertoire HTBI primers generated TCR beta libraries. Using its own MiXCR run on the multiplex PCR reads, TCRdb lists one record per CDR3 protein. Of 350,000 to 450,000 distinct CDR3 sequences in the sample, about a fifth were seen once. The sequencing here drew on peripheral blood mononuclear cells (PBMCs), taken when the disease was refractory, from a patient treated with antithyroid drugs. These receptors were taken from a female donor with Graves disease.

At least ten counts were recorded for this clonotype. The chain recombines TRBV20-1 with TRBJ2-3; D remains ambiguous. There are 12 residues in the CDR3. Trimming pared 3 bases from V and 4 bases from J, leaving 8 bases between. Germline V CDR1 and CDR2: DFQATT, SNEGSKA (reference sequence). The CDR3 sequence: CSASRVSDTQYF. The CDR3 coding sequence is TGCAGTGCTAGTCGGGTGTCAGATACGCAGTATTTT.

V gene TRBV4-1 combines with J gene TRBJ1-5; D not certain. Germline V gene sequence: CDR1 MGHRA, CDR2 YSYEKL. The CDR3 contains 15 residues. V was pared by 0 bases and J by 4 bases, with 10 bases between. The CDR3 region has the DNA TGCGCCAGCAGCCAAGAAAATCTGTTGAATCAGCCCCAGCATTTT. Protein: CASSQENLLNQPQHF.